This TCR beta chain originates from a study of blood T cells in healthy people across ages. The sample, 7.5 to 10 milliliters of peripheral blood, was drawn from each donor. As to this clonotype: Its antigen is unidentified.

Regarding the study as a whole: Roughly linear age-related decline in beta diversity appeared, significant by age around 38. Conclusively comparing naive with antigen-experienced cells was impossible with unsorted PBMCs.

PCR was performed a second time for roughly 7 to 12 cycles using a sample-barcoded 5' primer and a J-beta primer mix. Every molecule of cDNA carried a tag from a template-switch adaptor with 12 random nucleotides. Each CDR3 protein is one row after TCRdb ran MiXCR on the 5' RACE reads. The sample carries some 730,000 distinct CDR3 sequences, 22% recorded once. Sequenced: blood. The sequence came from a man in his 70s in good health.

The CDR3 region is CASSPRDRQSADTQYF. In DNA, the CDR3 is TGTGCCAGCAGTCCCCGGGACAGACAAAGCGCAGATACGCAGTATTTT. The chain uses TRBV12-3 or TRBV12-4 and TRBJ2-3, with TRBD1 matching 7 bases. The CDR3 is 16 residues long. V lost 5 bases and J lost 4; bases outside the gene matches: 12.